These 31 T cell receptor beta chains were all obtained from the same sample, sequenced in a study of T cell changes during pregnancy in multiple sclerosis. This table comes from immunoSEQ multiplex PCR, and its TCRdb copy is limited to in-frame clones, with some not included. This table has 35,000 to 45,000 clones, around 92% appearing once. The starting material was CD4+ T cells from peripheral blood mononuclear cells, obtained after pregnancy. The source is a female donor in good health, enrolled as a control in a pregnancy study.

The rearrangement links TRBV7-6 to TRBJ2-7; D remains unclear. The CDR3 loop spans 12 amino acids. Trimming stripped 7 bases from V and 6 bases from J, with 13 bases between. Germline CDR1 reads SGHVS; CDR2 reads FNYEAQ. CDR3: CASKSGVGEQYF. The CDR3 bases are TGTGCCAGCAAGTCCGGTGTTGGCGAGCAGTACTTC.

V is TRBV10-3 and J is TRBJ2-1; tentative D call: TRBD1 (6 bases). The CDR3 is made up of 15 amino acids. Per the germline V gene, CDR1 is ENHRY and CDR2 is SYGVKD. The germline V and J ends were trimmed by 7 bases and 2 bases, with 15 bases remaining between them. CDR3 loop: CAIMETGWTYNEQFF. The CDR3 nucleotides read TGTGCCATCATGGAAACAGGGTGGACCTACAATGAGCAGTTCTTC.

This rearrangement joins TRBV7-6 to TRBJ2-7; TRBD2 aligns across 8 bases. This CDR3 spans 15 amino acids. Per germline, CDR1 SGHVS and CDR2 FNYEAQ. J lost 5 bases, V lost 5 bases, and 11 bases had no gene match. CDR3 in amino acids: CASSETGGIGNEQYF. CDR3 sequence (DNA): TGTGCCAGCAGCGAAACGGGGGGGATTGGTAACGAGCAGTACTTC.

This clone was picked up a small number of times. The V and J genes are TRBV5-5 and TRBJ1-6, with 7 bases fitting TRBD1. V gave up 4 bases and J gave up 12 bases; unmatched junction bases: 13. Germline V gives CDR1 SGHKS, CDR2 YYEKEE (reference sequence). The CDR3 loop spans 15 amino acids. In nucleotides, the CDR3 is TGTGCCAGCAGCCTGGGGACAGCGTCCCTCGGACCCCTCCACTTT. Protein product: CASSLGTASLGPLHF.

This clone was detected once. The chain has TRBV7-2 and TRBJ1-6; no firm D call. In germline, CDR1 is SGHTA, CDR2 FQGNSA. Trimming cost V 2 bases and J 7 bases, with 6 bases left between them. The CDR3 runs 13 residues. The CDR3 DNA reads TGTGCCAGCAGCTTATACAGCAATTCACCCCTCCACTTT. Translating it yields CASSLYSNSPLHF.

The chain couples TRBV6-6 to TRBJ1-5; 11 bases line up with TRBD1. Germline CDR1 and CDR2: MNHNY and SVGAGI (reference sequence). V was clipped by 5 bases and J by 11 bases; unmatched bases: 5. There are 13 residues in the CDR3. The CDR3 DNA reads as TGTGCCAGCAGTACCGGGACAGGGGGTACCCAGCATTTT. Translated, it gives CASSTGTGGTQHF.

The chain has TRBV9 and TRBJ2-3, with 7 bases lining up with TRBD1. The germline V gene has CDR1 SGDLS and CDR2 YYNGEE. The CDR3 loop spans 16 amino acids. Trimming at V came to 0 bases and at J to 0 bases, leaving 4 bases not matched to a gene. CDR3 nucleotides: TGTGCCAGCAGCGTAGGTGGCAGGGGGAGCACAGATACGCAGTATTTT. It is translated as CASSVGGRGSTDTQYF.

The V and J genes are TRBV5-1 and TRBJ2-3; 10 bases are a match to TRBD1. Trimming cost V 2 bases and J 5 bases; bases outside gene matches: 5. Germline CDR1 SGHRS, CDR2 YFSETQ. The CDR3 spans 15 residues. CDR3 sequence reads: CASSLLGQGGDTQYF. The CDR3 DNA sequence: TGCGCCAGCAGCTTACTCGGACAGGGGGGAGATACGCAGTATTTT.

This rearrangement joins TRBV2 to TRBJ2-7; D perhaps matches TRBD2 (6 bases). CDR3 length equals 12 residues. Trimming shortened V by 7 bases and J by 3 bases, and 10 bases separated the two germline ends. Germline V gene data show CDR1 as SNHLY and CDR2 as FYNNEI. The CDR3 DNA reads TGTGCCAGCACCCTCGGGGGCTACGAGCAGTACTTC. Its protein is CASTLGGYEQYF.

The J gene is TRBJ2-5, the V gene TRBV27; the D gene is possibly TRBD2 (7 bases). This CDR3 spans 15 amino acids. Trimming took 2 bases from V and 4 from J, leaving 14 bases between them. CDR1 MNHEY and CDR2 SMNVEV come from the germline V gene (reference sequence). The CDR3 sequence: CASSLGGAQSETQYF. As DNA, the CDR3 is TGTGCCAGCAGTTTAGGGGGGGCGCAGTCAGAGACCCAGTACTTC.

The chain recombines TRBV2 with TRBJ2-6; 9 bases fit TRBD1. The CDR3 has 16 amino acids. With 6 bases clipped from V and 1 base from J, the junction kept 4 bases outside the gene matches. Looked up from germline, CDR1 is SNHLY and CDR2 is FYNNEI. CDR3 residues: CASRDRGASGANVLTF. CDR3 nucleotides: TGTGCCAGCAGGGACAGGGGAGCATCTGGGGCCAACGTCCTGACTTTC.

The chain recombines TRBV28 with TRBJ2-7; perhaps TRBD1 as D (7 bases). Germline V gene data show CDR1 as MDHEN and CDR2 as SYDVKM. This CDR3 spans 17 amino acids. V was trimmed by 4 bases and J by 1 base, leaving 20 bases between them. DNA of the CDR3: TGTGCCAGCAGTTCCCCTCTGGGGGCAGGGGGGTCCTACGAGCAGTACTTC. As protein: CASSSPLGAGGSYEQYF.

The chain combines TRBV4-2 with TRBJ2-3; maybe TRBD2 (5 bases). Germline-derived CDR1 and CDR2 are LGHNA and YNFKEQ. V lost 3 bases and J lost 3, with 10 bases in between. The CDR3 covers 14 residues. Here the CDR3 DNA reads TGTGCCAGCAGCCACGGGGAAGCTACAGATACGCAGTATTTT. Protein sequence: CASSHGEATDTQYF.

The V gene is TRBV4-1, the J gene TRBJ1-2, with 9 positions matching TRBD1. Germline V gene data show CDR1 as MGHRA and CDR2 as YSYEKL. This CDR3 is built from 13 residues. Losses at the gene ends were 4 bases for V and 11 bases for J; bases not matched to a gene: 8. CDR3 sequence (DNA): TGCGCCAGCAGCCCGAGCCGGGACAGGGAGTACACCTTC. This encodes CASSPSRDREYTF.

The rearrangement joins TRBV2 to TRBJ2-7, with 7 bases lining up with TRBD1. CDR1 is SNHLY, CDR2 FYNNEI, per germline. J gave up 6 bases and V 4 bases, and 6 bases lay outside the gene matches. The CDR3 runs to 13 residues. CDR3 residues: CASSGQGRAEQYF. The CDR3 coding sequence is TGTGCCAGCAGTGGACAGGGAAGGGCCGAGCAGTACTTC.

V usage is TRBV28 and J usage is TRBJ2-3; TRBD2 might be the D (5 bases). The length of the CDR3 is 16 residues. Germline V gene lookup returns CDR1 MDHEN and CDR2 SYDVKM. Trimming removed 3 bases at V and 0 bases at J, with 13 bases between. The CDR3 sequence is CASSFGLAHSTDTQYF. The CDR3 coding sequence is TGTGCCAGCAGTTTTGGGCTAGCACACAGCACAGATACGCAGTATTTT.

The genes are TRBV4-2 and TRBJ2-7; possible D gene TRBD1, 6 bases. CDR1 is LGHNA, CDR2 YNFKEQ, per germline. CDR3 length: 14 amino acids. Between the trimmed V and J ends, which lost 2 bases and 2 bases, there was a span of 10 bases. CDR3 protein: CASSQPGDPYEQYF. As DNA, the CDR3 is TGTGCCAGCAGCCAACCAGGGGACCCCTACGAGCAGTACTTC.

The chain is built from TRBV5-4 and TRBJ2-7, with a tentative D call TRBD2 (6 bases). V shed 0 bases and J shed 3 bases, with 13 bases lying between them. The CDR3 is 15 amino acids. The germline CDR1 and CDR2 sequences are SGHNT and YYREEE (reference sequence). CDR3: CASSLDGGSLYEQYF. The DNA of the CDR3 is TGTGCCAGCAGCTTGGACGGGGGATCCCTCTACGAGCAGTACTTC.

The chain carries TRBV28 and TRBJ1-2, with a weak D call TRBD1 (5 bases). The V end was cut by 10 bases, the J end by 2 bases, with 17 bases between. This CDR3 is 14 amino acids long. CDR1 and CDR2 (germline): MDHEN, SYDVKM. The CDR3 loop reads CATLGAGRNYGYTF. For the CDR3, the DNA is TGTGCCACCCTTGGGGCAGGAAGAAACTATGGCTACACCTTC.

The V gene is TRBV6-1, the J gene TRBJ1-5; D remains ambiguous. V lost 1 base to trimming and J lost 6 bases, with 10 bases between them. The CDR3 sequence is 14 residues long. In germline, CDR1 is MNHNS, CDR2 SASEGT. The CDR3 DNA reads TGTGCCAGCAGTGAAGAACCTTTGAGTCAGCCCCAGCATTTT. The encoded protein is CASSEEPLSQPQHF.

V and J are TRBV2 and TRBJ2-3, with 7 nucleotides matching TRBD1. CDR1 and CDR2 (germline): SNHLY, FYNNEI. This CDR3 spans 13 amino acids. With 8 bases clipped from V and 0 bases from J, the junction kept 2 bases outside the gene matches. CDR3 in DNA: TGTGCCAGCGGGGGACAGAGCACAGATACGCAGTATTTT. Its translation: CASGGQSTDTQYF. The variable domain in full, with the rest retrieved from reference TRBV2 and TRBJ2-3, is EPEVTQTPSHQVTQMGQEVILRCVPISNHLYFYWYRQILGQKVEFLVSFYNNEISEKSEIFDDQFSVERPDGSNFTLKIRSTKLEDSAMYFCASGGQSTDTQYFGPGTRLTVL.

V and J are TRBV28 and TRBJ2-7; weak D call: TRBD1 (6 bases). Germline CDR1 reads MDHEN; CDR2 reads SYDVKM. The CDR3 runs 14 residues. The V end lost 4 bases, the J end lost 4 bases, and 14 bases lay between the germline ends. The CDR3 DNA is TGTGCCAGCAGTTCACAGGGTGGGGTATACGAGCAGTACTTC. Translating it yields CASSSQGGVYEQYF.

The rearrangement joins TRBV11-3 to TRBJ1-1; D is unclear. The CDR3 spans 13 residues. Germline-derived CDR1 and CDR2 are SGHNT and YENEEA. Trimming removed 0 bases from V and 8 bases from J, with 10 bases in between. The CDR3 coding sequence is TGTGCCAGCAGCTTAGACGAGGGAGCCGAAGCTTTCTTT. The encoded protein is CASSLDEGAEAFF. The variable domain in full, completed from reference TRBV11-3 and TRBJ1-1, reads EAGVVQSPRYKIIEKKQPVAFWCNPISGHNTLYWYLQNLGQGPELLIRYENEEAVDDSQLPKDRFSAERLKGVDSTLKIQPAELGDSAVYLCASSLDEGAEAFFGQGTRLTVV.

The V and J genes are TRBV21-1 and TRBJ2-1; the tabulated D call, TRBD1, remains unverified against the DNA. TRBV21-1 is a pseudogene. The CDR3 consists of 21 residues. The CDR3: CASSKRPLSPGPCTFYNEQFF. The CDR3 nucleotides are TGTGCCAGCAGCAAACGTCCGCTAAGTCCAGGGCCCTGCACCTTCTACAATGAGCAGTTCTTC.

This sequence joins TRBV18 and TRBJ1-6; TRBD1 is a possible D gene (6 bases). The CDR3 is 16 residues long. The V gene's germline CDR1 is KGHSH and CDR2 LQKENI. The V and J ends lost 2 bases and 10 bases respectively, with 18 bases between them. The DNA of the CDR3 is TGTGCCAGCTCACCATTTCAGGGGCAGGTGGACTCACCCCTCCACTTT. Protein: CASSPFQGQVDSPLHF. Supplemented by reference TRBV18 and TRBJ1-6, the full variable domain reads NAGVMQNPRHLVRRRGQEARLRCSPMKGHSHVYWYRQLPEEGLKFMVYLQKENIIDESGMPKERFSAEFPKEGPSILRIQQVVRGDSAAYFCASSPFQGQVDSPLHFGNGTRLTVT.

The gene calls are TRBV2 and TRBJ2-1; 7 bases map to TRBD1. Germline V gene data show CDR1 as SNHLY and CDR2 as FYNNEI. The CDR3 runs to 14 residues. V was clipped by 8 bases and J by 7 bases; unmatched bases: 11. CDR3 region: CASLDRELGNEQFF. DNA for the CDR3: TGTGCCAGCTTAGACAGGGAATTGGGAAATGAGCAGTTCTTC.

V and J are TRBV7-2 and TRBJ2-1, with D possibly being TRBD1 (5 bases). The CDR3 consists of 12 residues. Deletions cut 5 bases from V and 8 bases from J, with 10 bases between. Germline V gene lookup returns CDR1 SGHTA and CDR2 FQGNSA. The CDR3 is CASSQGAHEQFF. The CDR3 region has the DNA TGTGCCAGCAGCCAGGGTGCCCATGAGCAGTTCTTC.

This chain joins TRBV28 and TRBJ2-2; TRBD2 agrees at 8 bases. Germline CDR1 and CDR2: MDHEN and SYDVKM. The length of the CDR3 is 13 residues. The CDR3, as DNA: TGTGGCTCGTTCGGGAGGGTAACCGGGGAGCTGTTTTTT. As protein: CGSFGRVTGELFF. The whole variable domain, filled in from reference TRBV28 and TRBJ2-2, reads DVKVTQSSRYLVKRTGEKVFLECVQDMDHENMFWYRQDPGLGLRLIYFSYDVKMKEKGDIPEGYSVSREKKERFSLILESASTNQTSMYLCGSFGRVTGELFFGEGSRLTVL.

The V call is TRBV7-3, the J call TRBJ2-7; 8 positions match TRBD2. The ends lost 3 bases at V and 2 bases at J; junction bases unmatched: 3. Germline-derived CDR1 and CDR2 are SGHTA and FQGTGA. This CDR3 has 14 amino acids. The CDR3 nucleotides read TGTGCCAGCAGCTTGGCGGGAGGCGCCTACGAGCAGTACTTC. As protein: CASSLAGGAYEQYF.

As DNA, the CDR3 is TGTGCCGGACAGGATCGTCAAGAGACCCAGTACTTC. Translation gives CAGQDRQETQYF. The chain has TRBV7-9 and TRBJ2-5; TRBD1 matches at 7 bases. Germline values: CDR1 SEHNR, CDR2 FQNEAQ (reference sequence). This CDR3 has 12 amino acids. After removal of 11 bases from V and 2 bases from J, the junction contained 5 bases not matched to a gene.

The genes are TRBV19 and TRBJ2-2; 13 bases align to TRBD2. CDR1 and CDR2 from the germline V gene are LNHDA and SQIVND (reference sequence). V shed 5 bases and J 0 bases; nucleotides not matched to a gene: 3. This CDR3 comprises 17 residues. DNA for the CDR3: TGTGCCAGTAGTCGACTAGCGGGAGGCGCGAACACCGGGGAGCTGTTTTTT. Its protein is CASSRLAGGANTGELFF.